This T cell receptor (beta chain) was sequenced for a study of T-cell memory formation after mild COVID-19. Study-wide background: Largely donor-specific TCR clusters were found. Broader study findings: For second-wave clones that peaked at day 37, SARS-CoV-2 specificity went unverified. Mainly CM and EM harbored the contracting CD4+ clones; mainly EMRA harbored the CD8+ ones.

V was cut by 2 bases and J by 6 bases, with 15 bases left in between. CDR1 SGHTA and CDR2 FQGNSA come from the germline V gene. The length of the CDR3 is 15 residues. A word on this clonotype: Its target is not known.

Libraries for TCRalpha and TCRbeta carried sample barcodes and unique molecular identifiers via 5'RACE. TCRdb reprocessed the 5' RACE reads with MiXCR, giving one entry per CDR3 protein. This table has about 190,000 distinct CDR3 sequences, about a sixth appearing once. The TCR was taken from an adult woman who had mild COVID-19 (a few samples of this study predate the infection). Cell type and time point are not known. The J gene is TRBJ2-3, the V gene TRBV7-2, with D hard to call. Input material: PBMCs or a T cell subset sorted from them (not recorded which). CDR3 bases: TGTGCCAGCAGCTTAATGAATCAGGTGACGGATACGCAGTATTTT. It translates to CASSLMNQVTDTQYF.